This note documents a single T cell receptor beta chain sequence. No antigen is known for it. The sample is drawn from a study of cytomegalovirus exposure and HLA in healthy donors. Study outcomes and limitations: A later analysis linked a missense DCLRE1C variant to TCR beta V- and J-gene trimming. Accounts indicate the classifier identified cytomegalovirus status with strong specificity and sensitivity. Previously analyzed data showed that most TCR beta V segments were productive at a frequency of about 87% or about 30%. Later on, an analysis tied 15,000 or so TCR beta sequences to HLA alleles at 0.05 false discovery rate.

The CDR3 sequence is 13 residues long. In germline, CDR1 is MNHEY, CDR2 SVGAGI. Trimming cost V 0 bases and J 7 bases, with 9 bases left between them. The PCR used 60 Vbeta and 13 Jbeta primers. Clones were read by immunoSEQ multiplex PCR, and TCRdb kept only the in-frame ones, dropping some. The sample carries more than 85,000 clones, around 74% recorded once. The sequenced sample consisted of PBMCs. The origin of this receptor is a man in his thirties or forties in good health and CMV-seropositive. The J gene is TRBJ1-2, the V gene TRBV6-5, with D uncertain. CDR3: CASSYSPQRGYTF. CDR3 bases: TGTGCCAGCAGTTACTCGCCCCAGCGTGGCTACACCTTC.